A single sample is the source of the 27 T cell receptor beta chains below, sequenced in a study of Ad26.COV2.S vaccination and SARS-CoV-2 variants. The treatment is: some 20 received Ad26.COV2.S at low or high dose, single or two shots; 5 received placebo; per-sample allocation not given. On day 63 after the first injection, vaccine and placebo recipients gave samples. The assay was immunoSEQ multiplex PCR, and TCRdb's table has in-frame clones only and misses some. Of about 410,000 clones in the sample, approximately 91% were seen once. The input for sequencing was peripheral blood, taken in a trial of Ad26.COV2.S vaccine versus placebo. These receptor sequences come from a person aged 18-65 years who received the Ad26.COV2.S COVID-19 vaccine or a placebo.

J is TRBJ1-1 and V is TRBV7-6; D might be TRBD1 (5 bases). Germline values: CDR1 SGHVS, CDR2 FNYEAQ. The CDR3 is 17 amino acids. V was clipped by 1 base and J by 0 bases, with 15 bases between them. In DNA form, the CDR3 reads TGTGCCAGCAGCTTAGGCCCGGGACGAAGCATGAACACTGAAGCTTTCTTT. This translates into CASSLGPGRSMNTEAFF.

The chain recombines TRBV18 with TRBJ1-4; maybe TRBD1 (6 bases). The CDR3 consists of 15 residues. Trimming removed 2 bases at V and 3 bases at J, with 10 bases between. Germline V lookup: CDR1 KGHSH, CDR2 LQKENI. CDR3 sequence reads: CASSPSQGSNEKLFF. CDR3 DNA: TGTGCCAGCTCACCATCGCAGGGGTCTAATGAAAAACTGTTTTTT.

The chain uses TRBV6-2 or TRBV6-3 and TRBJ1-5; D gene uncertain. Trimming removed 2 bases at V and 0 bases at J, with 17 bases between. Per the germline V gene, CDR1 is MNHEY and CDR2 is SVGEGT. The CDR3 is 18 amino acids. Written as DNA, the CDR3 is TGTGCCAGCAGTTACGACCGTAGGCAGACCTATAGCAATCAGCCCCAGCATTTT. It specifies CASSYDRRQTYSNQPQHF.

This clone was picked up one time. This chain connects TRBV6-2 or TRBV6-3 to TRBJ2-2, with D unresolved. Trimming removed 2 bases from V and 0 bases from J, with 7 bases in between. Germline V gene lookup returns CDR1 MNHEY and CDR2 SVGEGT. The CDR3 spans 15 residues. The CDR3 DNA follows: TGTGCCAGCAGTTACGACGCGGCGAACACCGGGGAGCTGTTTTTT. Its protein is CASSYDAANTGELFF.

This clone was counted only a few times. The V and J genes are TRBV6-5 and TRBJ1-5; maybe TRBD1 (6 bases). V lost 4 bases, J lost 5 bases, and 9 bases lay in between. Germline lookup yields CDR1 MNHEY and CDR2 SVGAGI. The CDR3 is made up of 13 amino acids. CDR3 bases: TGTGCCAGCAGTTGGGGGGGCGATCAGCCCCAGCATTTT. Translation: CASSWGGDQPQHF.

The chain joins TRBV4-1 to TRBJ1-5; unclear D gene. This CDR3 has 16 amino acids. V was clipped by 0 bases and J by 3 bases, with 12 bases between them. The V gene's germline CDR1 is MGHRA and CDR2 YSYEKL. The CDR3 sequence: CASSQEEGRTNQPQHF. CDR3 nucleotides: TGCGCCAGCAGCCAAGAGGAAGGAAGGACCAATCAGCCCCAGCATTTT.

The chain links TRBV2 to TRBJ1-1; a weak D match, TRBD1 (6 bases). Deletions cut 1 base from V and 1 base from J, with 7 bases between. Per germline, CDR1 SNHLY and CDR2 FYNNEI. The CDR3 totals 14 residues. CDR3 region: CASSEVRGNTEAFF. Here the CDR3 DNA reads TGTGCCAGCAGTGAAGTCAGGGGGAACACTGAAGCTTTCTTT.

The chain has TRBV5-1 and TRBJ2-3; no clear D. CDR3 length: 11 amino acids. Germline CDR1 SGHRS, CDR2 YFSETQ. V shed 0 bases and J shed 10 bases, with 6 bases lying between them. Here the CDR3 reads CASSLGGAQYF. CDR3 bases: TGCGCCAGCAGCTTGGGTGGGGCGCAGTATTTT.

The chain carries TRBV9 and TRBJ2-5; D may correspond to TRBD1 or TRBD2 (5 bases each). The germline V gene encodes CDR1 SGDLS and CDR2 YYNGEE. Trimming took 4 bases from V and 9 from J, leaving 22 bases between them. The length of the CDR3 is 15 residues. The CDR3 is CASSPTGLSLGAQYF. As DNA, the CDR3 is TGTGCCAGCAGCCCGACGGGGCTGTCATTGGGAGCCCAGTACTTC.

The CDR3 loop is CASSLVAGDTWQYF. Written as DNA, the CDR3 is TGCGCCAGCAGCTTGGTAGCGGGAGACACTTGGCAGTACTTC. The chain carries TRBV5-1 and TRBJ2-7, with 9 bases lining up with TRBD2. The CDR3 length is 14 residues. Germline CDR1 is SGHRS and CDR2 is YFSETQ. V was clipped by 0 bases and J by 9 bases; unmatched bases: 7. The full variable domain, with the rest looked up from reference TRBV5-1 and TRBJ2-7, is KAGVTQTPRYLIKTRGQQVTLSCSPISGHRSVSWYQQTPGQGLQFLFEYFSETQRNKGNFPGRFSGRQFSNSRSEMNVSTLELGDSALYLCASSLVAGDTWQYFGPGTRLTVT.

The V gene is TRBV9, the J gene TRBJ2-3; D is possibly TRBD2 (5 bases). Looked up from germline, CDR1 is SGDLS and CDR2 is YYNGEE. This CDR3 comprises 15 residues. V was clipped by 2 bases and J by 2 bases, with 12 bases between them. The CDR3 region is CASSVASGATDTQYF. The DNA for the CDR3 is TGTGCCAGCAGCGTGGCGAGCGGTGCCACAGATACGCAGTATTTT. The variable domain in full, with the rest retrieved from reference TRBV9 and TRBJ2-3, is DSGVTQTPKHLITATGQRVTLRCSPRSGDLSVYWYQQSLDQGLQFLIQYYNGEERAKGNILERFSAQQFPDLHSELNLSSLELGDSALYFCASSVASGATDTQYFGPGTRLTVL.

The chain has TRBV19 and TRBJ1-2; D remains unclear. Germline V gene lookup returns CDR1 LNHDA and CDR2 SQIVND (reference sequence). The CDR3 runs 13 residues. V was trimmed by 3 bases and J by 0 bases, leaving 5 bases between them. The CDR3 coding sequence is TGTGCCAGTAGTATGGAACCTAACTATGGCTACACCTTC. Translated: CASSMEPNYGYTF.

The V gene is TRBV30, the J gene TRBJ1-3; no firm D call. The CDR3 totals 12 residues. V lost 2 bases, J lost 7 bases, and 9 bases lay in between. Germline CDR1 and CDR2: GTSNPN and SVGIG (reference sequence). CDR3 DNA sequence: TGTGCCTGGAGTTATCGGCCCAACACCATATATTTT. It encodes CAWSYRPNTIYF.

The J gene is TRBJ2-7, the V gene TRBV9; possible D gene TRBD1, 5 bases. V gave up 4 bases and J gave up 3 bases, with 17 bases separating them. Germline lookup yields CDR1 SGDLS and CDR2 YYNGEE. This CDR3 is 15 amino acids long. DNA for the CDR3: TGTGCCAGCAGCCCCGGAACGACAGCTATCTACGAGCAGTACTTC. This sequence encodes CASSPGTTAIYEQYF.

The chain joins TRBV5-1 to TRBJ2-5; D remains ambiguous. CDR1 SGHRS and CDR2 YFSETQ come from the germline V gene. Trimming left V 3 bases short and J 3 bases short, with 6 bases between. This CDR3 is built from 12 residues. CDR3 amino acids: CASSSDKETQYF. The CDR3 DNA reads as TGCGCCAGCAGCTCCGATAAAGAGACCCAGTACTTC.

The CDR3 protein is CASILGAGRTEAFF. The CDR3 coding sequence is TGTGCCAGTATCTTAGGGGCAGGGCGCACTGAAGCTTTCTTT. The gene calls are TRBV19 and TRBJ1-1; D perhaps matches TRBD1 (5 bases). The CDR3 spans 14 residues. Per germline, CDR1 LNHDA and CDR2 SQIVND (reference sequence). V dropped 7 bases and J dropped 4 bases, with 16 bases sitting between them.

This CDR3 is CASSERALTTRLYNEQFF. For the CDR3, the DNA is TGTGCCAGCAGTGAACGGGCCCTGACTACCCGACTCTACAATGAGCAGTTCTTC. The genes are TRBV2 and TRBJ2-1; D perhaps matches TRBD2 (5 bases). This CDR3 contains 18 residues. From germline, CDR1 is SNHLY and CDR2 FYNNEI. V was clipped by 2 bases and J by 3 bases, with 20 bases between them.

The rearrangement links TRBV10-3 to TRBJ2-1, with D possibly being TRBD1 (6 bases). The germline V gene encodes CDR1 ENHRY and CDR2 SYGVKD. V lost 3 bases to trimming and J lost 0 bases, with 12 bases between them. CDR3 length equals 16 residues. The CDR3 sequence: CAISDLTGSSYNEQFF. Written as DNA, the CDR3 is TGTGCCATCAGTGACCTCACAGGGTCCTCCTACAATGAGCAGTTCTTC.

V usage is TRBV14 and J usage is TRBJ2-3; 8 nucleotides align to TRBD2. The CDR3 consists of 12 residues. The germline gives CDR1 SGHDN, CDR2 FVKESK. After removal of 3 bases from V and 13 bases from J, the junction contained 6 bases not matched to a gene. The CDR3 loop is CASSHGRAPEYF. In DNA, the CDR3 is TGTGCCAGCAGCCACGGGAGGGCCCCCGAGTATTTT.

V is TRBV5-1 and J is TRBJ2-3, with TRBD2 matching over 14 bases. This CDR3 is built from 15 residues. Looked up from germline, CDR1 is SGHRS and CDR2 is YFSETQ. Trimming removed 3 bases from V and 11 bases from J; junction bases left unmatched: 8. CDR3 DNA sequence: TGCGCCAGCAGCTCCGGGACTAGCGGGAGTTTTGGGCAGTATTTT. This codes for CASSSGTSGSFGQYF.

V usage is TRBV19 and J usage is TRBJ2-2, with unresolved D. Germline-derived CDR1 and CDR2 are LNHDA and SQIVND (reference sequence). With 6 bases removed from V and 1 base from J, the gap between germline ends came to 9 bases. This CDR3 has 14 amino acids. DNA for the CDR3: TGTGCCAGTAGGCCCGACATGAACACCGGGGAGCTGTTTTTT. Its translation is CASRPDMNTGELFF.

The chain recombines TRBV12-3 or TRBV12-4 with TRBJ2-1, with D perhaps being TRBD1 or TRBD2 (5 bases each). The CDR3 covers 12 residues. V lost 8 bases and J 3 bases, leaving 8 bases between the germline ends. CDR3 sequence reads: CASVGDYNEQFF. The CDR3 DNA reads TGTGCCAGCGTGGGGGACTACAATGAGCAGTTCTTC.

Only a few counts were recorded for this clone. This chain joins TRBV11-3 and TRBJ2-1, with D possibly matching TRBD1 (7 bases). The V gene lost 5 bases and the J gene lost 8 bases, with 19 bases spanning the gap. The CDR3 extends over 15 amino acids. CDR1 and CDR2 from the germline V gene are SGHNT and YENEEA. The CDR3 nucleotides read TGTGCCAGCAGCCGCCAGGGACAGTCGGGAGATGAGCAGTTCTTC. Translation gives CASSRQGQSGDEQFF.

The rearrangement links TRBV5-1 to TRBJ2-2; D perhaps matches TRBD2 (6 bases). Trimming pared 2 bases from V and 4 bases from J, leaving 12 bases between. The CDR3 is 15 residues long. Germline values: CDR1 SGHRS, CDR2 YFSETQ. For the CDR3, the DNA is TGCGCCAGCAGCTTCCGGGACTTCCCCACCGGGGAGCTGTTTTTT. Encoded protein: CASSFRDFPTGELFF.

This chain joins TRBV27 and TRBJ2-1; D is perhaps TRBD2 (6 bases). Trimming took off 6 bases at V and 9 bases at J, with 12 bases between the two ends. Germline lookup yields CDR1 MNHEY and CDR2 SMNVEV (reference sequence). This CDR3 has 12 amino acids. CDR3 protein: CASSKPGLEQFF. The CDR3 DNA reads TGTGCCAGCAGCAAACCGGGACTTGAGCAGTTCTTC.

CDR3 sequence (DNA): TGCAGCGCCTTAACAGGGATCGGACCCGAGCAGTACTTC. Its protein is CSALTGIGPEQYF. The rearrangement uses TRBV29-1 and TRBJ2-7; possible D gene TRBD1, 6 bases. The CDR3 extends over 13 amino acids. Trimming pared 7 bases from V and 6 bases from J, leaving 19 bases between. Germline V gene sequence: CDR1 SQVTM, CDR2 ANQGSEA.

The CDR3 here is CASSFTTSYEQYF. CDR3 DNA sequence: TGTGCCAGCAGCTTCACGACCTCCTACGAGCAGTACTTC. V and J are TRBV7-9 and TRBJ2-7; D ambiguous. The CDR3 runs 13 residues. Germline V CDR1 and CDR2: SEHNR, FQNEAQ (reference sequence). Trimming took off 3 bases at V and 0 bases at J, with 6 bases between the two ends.